The T cell receptor (beta chain) described here comes from a study of T cells after posttransplantation cyclophosphamide. Study-level findings and limits: Skin or GI-infiltrating T cells shared few TRB sequences with blood. TRB clonality was highly associated with recipient CMV seropositivity and reactivation.

On the day of bone marrow donation, the related graft donor provided peripheral blood. This clone has at least ten counts. Antigen: not known. Germline assignment: CDR1 ENHRY and CDR2 SYGVKD. This CDR3 is built from 16 residues. V gave up 4 bases and J gave up 0 bases; unmatched junction bases: 8. Clones were sequenced by immunoSEQ multiplex PCR, and TCRdb holds only the in-frame ones, with some missing. The sample offers roughly 32,000 clones and no singletons, the top ten holding about 4.9%. Sequencing was carried out using PBMCs. This clonotype was sampled from a woman aged 30 to 39 in good health and a related stem cell transplant donor. The chain is built from TRBV10-3 and TRBJ1-1; 7 bases are shared with TRBD1. Here the CDR3 DNA reads TGTGCCATCAGTGGACAGGGTAGGGAGATGAACACTGAAGCTTTCTTT. Protein product: CAISGQGREMNTEAFF.